This entry is about one T cell receptor beta chain. The data belong to a study of control samples from healthy donors and cancer patients. CDR1 is SGHVS, CDR2 FQNEAQ, per germline. V trimming: 3 bases; J trimming: 5 bases; junction bases outside the gene matches: 5. The CDR3 spans 15 residues. The method was immunoSEQ multiplex PCR; TCRdb's version includes in-frame clones alone and lacks a portion of them. Altogether some 120,000 clones are present, 90% being singletons, with the ten largest covering less than 2.5%. Sequenced: blood. V and J are TRBV7-8 and TRBJ2-5, with TRBD1 matching over 11 bases. The receptor was derived from a young man in good health. CDR3 sequence reads: CASSFRTGGVETQYF. The CDR3 DNA follows: TGTGCCAGCAGCTTTCGGACAGGGGGCGTCGAGACCCAGTACTTC.